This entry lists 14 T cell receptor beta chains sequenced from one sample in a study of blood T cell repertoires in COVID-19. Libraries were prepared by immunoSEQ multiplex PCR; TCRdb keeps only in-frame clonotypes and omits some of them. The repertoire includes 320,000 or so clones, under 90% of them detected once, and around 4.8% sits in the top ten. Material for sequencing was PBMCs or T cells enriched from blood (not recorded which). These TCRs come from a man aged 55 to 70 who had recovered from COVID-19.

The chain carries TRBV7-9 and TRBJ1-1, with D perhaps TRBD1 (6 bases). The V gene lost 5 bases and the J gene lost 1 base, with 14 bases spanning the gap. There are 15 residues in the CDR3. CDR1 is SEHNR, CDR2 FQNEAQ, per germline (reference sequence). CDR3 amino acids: CASSVRETGNTEAFF. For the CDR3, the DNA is TGTGCCAGCAGCGTGAGGGAGACAGGGAACACTGAAGCTTTCTTT. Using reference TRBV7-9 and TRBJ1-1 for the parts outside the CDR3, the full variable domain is DTGVSQNPRHKITKRGQNVTFRCDPISEHNRLYWYRQTLGQGPEFLTYFQNEAQLEKSRLLSDRFSAERPKGSFSTLEIQRTEQGDSAMYLCASSVRETGNTEAFFGQGTRLTVV.

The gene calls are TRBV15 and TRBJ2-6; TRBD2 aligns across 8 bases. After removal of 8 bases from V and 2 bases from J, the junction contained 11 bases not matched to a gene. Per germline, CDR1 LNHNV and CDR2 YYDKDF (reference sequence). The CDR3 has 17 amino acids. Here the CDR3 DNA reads TGTGCCACCCTATATCGGGGGGGGTCAGCTGGGGCCAACGTCCTGACTTTC. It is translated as CATLYRGGSAGANVLTF.

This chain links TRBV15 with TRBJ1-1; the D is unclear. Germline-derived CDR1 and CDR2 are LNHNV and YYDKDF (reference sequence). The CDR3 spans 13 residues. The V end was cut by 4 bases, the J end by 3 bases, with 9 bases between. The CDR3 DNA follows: TGTGCCACCAGCAAGGGCGGGTACACTGAAGCTTTCTTT. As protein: CATSKGGYTEAFF.

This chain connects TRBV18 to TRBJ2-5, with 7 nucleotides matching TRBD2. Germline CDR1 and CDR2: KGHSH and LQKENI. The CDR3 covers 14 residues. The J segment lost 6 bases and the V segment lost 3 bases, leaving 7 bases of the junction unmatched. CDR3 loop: CASSPPAGSQTQYF. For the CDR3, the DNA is TGTGCCAGCTCACCCCCAGCGGGGTCACAGACCCAGTACTTC.

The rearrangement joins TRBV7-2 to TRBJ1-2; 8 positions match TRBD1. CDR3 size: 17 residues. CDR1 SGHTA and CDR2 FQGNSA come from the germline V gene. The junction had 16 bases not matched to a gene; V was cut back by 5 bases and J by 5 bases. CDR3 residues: CASSPDIRGDRGYGYTF. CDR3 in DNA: TGTGCCAGCAGCCCAGATATTAGGGGCGACAGGGGATATGGCTACACCTTC.

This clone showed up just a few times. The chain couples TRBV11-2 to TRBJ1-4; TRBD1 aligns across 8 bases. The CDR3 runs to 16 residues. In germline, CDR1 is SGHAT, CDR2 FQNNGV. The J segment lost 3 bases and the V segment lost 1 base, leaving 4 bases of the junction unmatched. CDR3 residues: CASSLAGGVPNEKLFF. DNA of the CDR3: TGTGCCAGCAGCTTAGCAGGGGGCGTTCCTAATGAAAAACTGTTTTTT.

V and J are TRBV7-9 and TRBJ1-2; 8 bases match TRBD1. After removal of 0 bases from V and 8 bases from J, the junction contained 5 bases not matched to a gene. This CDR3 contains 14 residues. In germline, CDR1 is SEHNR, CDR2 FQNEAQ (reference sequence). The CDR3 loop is CASSLASPGGGYTF. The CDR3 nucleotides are TGTGCCAGCAGCTTAGCTTCTCCAGGGGGCGGCTACACCTTC.

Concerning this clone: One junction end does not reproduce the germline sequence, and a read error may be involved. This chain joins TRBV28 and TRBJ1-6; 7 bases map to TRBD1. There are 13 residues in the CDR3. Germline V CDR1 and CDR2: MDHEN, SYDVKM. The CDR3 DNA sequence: TGTGCCAGCAGTTTAGATCGTCCTGGGACAGTTCGCTTT. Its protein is CASSLDRPGTVRF.

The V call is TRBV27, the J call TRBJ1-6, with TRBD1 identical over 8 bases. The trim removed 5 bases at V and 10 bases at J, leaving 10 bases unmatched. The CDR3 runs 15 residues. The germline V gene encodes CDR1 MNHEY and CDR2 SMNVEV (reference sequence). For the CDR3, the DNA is TGTGCCAGCAGTGCAAGGACAGGGAGGGAGTCACCCCTCCACTTT. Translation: CASSARTGRESPLHF.

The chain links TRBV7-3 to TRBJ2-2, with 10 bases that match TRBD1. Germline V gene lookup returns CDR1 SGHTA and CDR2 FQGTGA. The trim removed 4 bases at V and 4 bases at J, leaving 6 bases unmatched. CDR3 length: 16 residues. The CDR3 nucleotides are TGTGCCAGCAGCTCCCCGGGACAGGGGTCCACCGGGGAGCTGTTTTTT. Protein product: CASSSPGQGSTGELFF. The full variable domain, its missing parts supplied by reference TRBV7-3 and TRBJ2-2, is GAGVSQTPSNKVTEKGKYVELRCDPISGHTALYWYRQSLGQGPEFLIYFQGTGAADDSGLPNDRFFAVRPEGSVSTLKIQRTERGDSAVYLCASSSPGQGSTGELFFGEGSRLTVL.

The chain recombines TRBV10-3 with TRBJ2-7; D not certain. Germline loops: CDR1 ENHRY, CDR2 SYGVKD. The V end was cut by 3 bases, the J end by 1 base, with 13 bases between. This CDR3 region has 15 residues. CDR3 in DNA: TGTGCCATCAGTGACAACTTCCGAACTTCCTACGAGCAGTACTTC. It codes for CAISDNFRTSYEQYF.

The CDR3 bases are TGTGCCAGCAGCGACGACAGGCCTCCCTACAATGAGCAGTTCTTC. Amino acid sequence: CASSDDRPPYNEQFF. The chain recombines TRBV6-2 or TRBV6-3 with TRBJ2-1, with D maybe TRBD1 (6 bases). Germline loops: CDR1 MNHEY, CDR2 SVGEGT. The CDR3 extends over 15 amino acids. Trimming stripped 6 bases from V and 2 bases from J, with 14 bases between.

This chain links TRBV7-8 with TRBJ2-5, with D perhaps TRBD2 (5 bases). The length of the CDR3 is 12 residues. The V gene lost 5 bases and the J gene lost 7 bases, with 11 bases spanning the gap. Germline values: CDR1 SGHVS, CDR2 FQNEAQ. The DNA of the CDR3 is TGTGCCAGCAGCGCGGGCGCCAGGACCCAGTACTTC. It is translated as CASSAGARTQYF.

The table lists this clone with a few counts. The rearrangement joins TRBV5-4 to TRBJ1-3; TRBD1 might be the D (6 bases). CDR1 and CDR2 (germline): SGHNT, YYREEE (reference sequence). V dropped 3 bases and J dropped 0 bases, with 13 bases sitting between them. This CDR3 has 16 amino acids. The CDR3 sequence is CASSSATGPSGNTIYF. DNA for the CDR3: TGTGCCAGCAGCTCTGCGACAGGACCCTCTGGAAACACCATATATTTT.